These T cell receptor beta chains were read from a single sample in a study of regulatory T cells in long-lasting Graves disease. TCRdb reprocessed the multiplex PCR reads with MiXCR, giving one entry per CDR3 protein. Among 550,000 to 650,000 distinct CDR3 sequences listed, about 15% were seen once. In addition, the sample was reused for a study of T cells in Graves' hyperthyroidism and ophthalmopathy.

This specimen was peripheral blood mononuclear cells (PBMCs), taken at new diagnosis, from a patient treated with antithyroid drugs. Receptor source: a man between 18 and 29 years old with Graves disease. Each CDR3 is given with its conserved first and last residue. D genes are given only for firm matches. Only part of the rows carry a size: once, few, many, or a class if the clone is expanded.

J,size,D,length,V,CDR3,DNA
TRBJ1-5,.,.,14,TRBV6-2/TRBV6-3,CASSQSTSTQPQHF,TGTGCCAGCAGTCAGTCGACATCCACTCAGCCCCAGCATTTT
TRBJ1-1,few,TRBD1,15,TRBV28,CASSFYKQGYTEAFF,TGTGCCAGCAGTTTTTACAAACAGGGGTACACTGAAGCTTTCTTT
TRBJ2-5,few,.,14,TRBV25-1,CASSVSGSQETQYF,TGTGCCAGCAGTGTTTCGGGGAGTCAAGAGACCCAGTACTTC
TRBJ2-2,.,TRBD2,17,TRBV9,CASSGRASGSNTGELFF,TGTGCCAGCAGTGGAAGGGCTAGCGGGTCGAACACCGGGGAGCTGTTTTTT
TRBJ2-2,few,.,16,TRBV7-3,CASSLVTGLNTGELFF,TGTGCCAGCAGCCTTGTGACGGGGCTGAACACCGGGGAGCTGTTTTTT
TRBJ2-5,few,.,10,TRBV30,CAWGRETQYF,TGTGCCTGGGGCCGGGAGACCCAGTACTTC
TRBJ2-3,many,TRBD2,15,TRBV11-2,CASSLVTSGRDTQYF,TGTGCCAGCAGCTTAGTGACTAGCGGGAGAGATACGCAGTATTTT
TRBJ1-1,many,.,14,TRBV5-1,CASSLLPLSGRAFF,TGCGCCAGCAGCCTACTTCCCCTTTCAGGGAGAGCTTTCTTT
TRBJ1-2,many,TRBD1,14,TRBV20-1,CSARAADRGQGYTF,TGCAGTGCTAGAGCCGCGGACAGGGGGCAAGGCTACACCTTC
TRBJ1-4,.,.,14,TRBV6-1,CASTQQVLGEKLFF,TGTGCCAGCACACAACAGGTCCTGGGTGAAAAACTGTTTTTT
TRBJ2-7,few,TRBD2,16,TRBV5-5,CASSWGGAGGTYEQYF,TGTGCCAGCAGCTGGGGGGGTGCGGGAGGGACCTACGAGCAGTACTTC
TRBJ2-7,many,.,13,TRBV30,CAWSVVGGDEQYF,TGTGCCTGGAGTGTAGTCGGGGGCGACGAGCAGTACTTC
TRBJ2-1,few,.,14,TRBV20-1,CSAPSTRGVHEQFF,TGCAGTGCCCCGAGCACCCGAGGGGTGCATGAGCAGTTCTTC
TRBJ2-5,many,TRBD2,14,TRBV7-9,CASSRLAGDETQYF,TGTGCCAGCAGTCGTCTAGCGGGGGACGAGACCCAGTACTTC
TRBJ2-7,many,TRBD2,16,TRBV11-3,CASQLPPSGIVYEQYF,TGTGCCAGCCAACTACCCCCTAGCGGCATCGTCTACGAGCAGTACTTC
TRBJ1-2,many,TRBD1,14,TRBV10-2,CASSAEGANYGYTF,TGCGCCAGCAGTGCCGAGGGGGCAAACTATGGCTACACCTTC
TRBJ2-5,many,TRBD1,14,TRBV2,CASSADRYQETQYF,TGTGCCAGCAGCGCGGACAGGTACCAAGAGACCCAGTACTTC
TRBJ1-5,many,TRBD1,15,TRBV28,CASTGDRDTGQPQHF,TGTGCCAGCACGGGGGACAGAGATACCGGTCAGCCCCAGCATTTT
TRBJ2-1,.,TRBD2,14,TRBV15,CATSTTRDYETPVF,TGTGCCACCAGCACAACTCGGGACTACGAGACGCCAGTCTTC
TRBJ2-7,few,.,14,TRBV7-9,CASSLVQAFYEQYF,TGTGCCAGCAGCTTGGTGCAAGCTTTCTACGAGCAGTACTTC
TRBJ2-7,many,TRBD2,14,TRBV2,CASSGRTSEGEQYF,TGTGCCAGCAGCGGTCGGACTAGCGAAGGCGAGCAGTACTTC
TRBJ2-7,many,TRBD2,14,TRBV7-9,CASSSGLLSYEQYF,TGTGCCAGCAGCTCGGGACTACTTTCCTACGAGCAGTACTTC
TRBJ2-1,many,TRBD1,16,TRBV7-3,CASSLIGTGSYNEQFF,TGTGCCAGCAGCTTAATAGGGACAGGTAGTTACAATGAGCAGTTCTTC
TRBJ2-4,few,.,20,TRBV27,CASRGGGRGTQPPGVDIQYF,TGTGCCAGCAGGGGGGGGGGGAGGGGGACCCAACCGCCGGGGGTTGACATTCAGTACTTC
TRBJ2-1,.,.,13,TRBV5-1,CASSWGVSYEQFF,TGCGCCAGCAGCTGGGGGGTATCCTACGAGCAGTTCTTC
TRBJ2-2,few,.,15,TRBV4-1,CASSPYELAPGELFF,TGCGCCAGCAGCCCTTACGAACTAGCCCCCGGGGAGCTGTTTTTT
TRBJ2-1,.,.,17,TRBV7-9,CASSPKTSQKHYNEQFF,TGTGCCAGCAGCCCAAAGACAAGCCAGAAACACTACAATGAGCAGTTCTTC
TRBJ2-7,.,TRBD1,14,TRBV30,CAWRKKQGGYEQYF,TGTGCCTGGAGAAAGAAACAGGGGGGCTACGAGCAGTACTTC
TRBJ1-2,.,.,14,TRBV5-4,CASSLGQVDYGYTF,TGTGCCAGCAGCTTGGGACAGGTGGACTATGGCTACACCTTC
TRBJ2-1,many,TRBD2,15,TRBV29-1,CSVEGGTSGYNEQFF,TGCAGCGTTGAAGGCGGGACTAGCGGCTACAATGAGCAGTTCTTC
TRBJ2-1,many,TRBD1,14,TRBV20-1,CSARVGQGWNEQFF,TGCAGTGCTAGAGTCGGACAGGGGTGGAATGAGCAGTTCTTC
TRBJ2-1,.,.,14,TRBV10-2,CASSDWAGVNEQFF,TGCGCCAGCAGTGACTGGGCAGGGGTGAATGAGCAGTTCTTC
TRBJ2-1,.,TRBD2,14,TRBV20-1,CSARAGGPLREQFF,TGCAGTGCTAGGGCGGGAGGGCCTCTCCGTGAGCAGTTCTTC
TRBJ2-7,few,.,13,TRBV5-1,CASSSGEPYEQYF,TGCGCCAGCAGTAGCGGTGAGCCCTACGAGCAGTACTTC
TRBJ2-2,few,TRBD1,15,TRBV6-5,CASSSLGTGAGELFF,TGTGCCAGCAGTTCCCTCGGGACAGGGGCCGGGGAGCTGTTTTTT
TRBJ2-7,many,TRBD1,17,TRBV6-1,CASGLPAGTGDSYEQYF,TGTGCCAGCGGCTTACCCGCGGGGACAGGGGATTCCTACGAGCAGTACTTC
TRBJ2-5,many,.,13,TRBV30,CAWSAKDQETQYF,TGTGCCTGGAGTGCCAAGGACCAAGAGACCCAGTACTTC
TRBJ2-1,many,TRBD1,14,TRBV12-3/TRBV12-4,CASSRQGAYNEQFF,TGTGCCAGCAGCCGACAGGGTGCTTACAATGAGCAGTTCTTC
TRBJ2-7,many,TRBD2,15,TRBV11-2,CASSLAGGSTYEQYF,TGTGCCAGCAGCTTAGCAGGCGGGAGTACCTACGAGCAGTACTTC
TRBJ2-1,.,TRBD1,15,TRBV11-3,CASSQGQGEGNEQFF,TGTGCCAGCAGCCAAGGACAGGGGGAGGGGAATGAGCAGTTCTTC
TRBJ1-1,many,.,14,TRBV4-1,CASSQEGGNTEAFF,TGCGCCAGCAGCCAAGAGGGGGGTAACACTGAAGCTTTCTTT
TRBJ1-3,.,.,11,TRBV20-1,CSARAWDTIYF,TGCAGTGCTAGAGCATGGGACACCATATATTTT
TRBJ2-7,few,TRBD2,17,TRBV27,CASSLLNVAGGSYEQYF,TGTGCCAGCAGTTTATTAAACGTAGCGGGGGGATCCTACGAGCAGTACTTC
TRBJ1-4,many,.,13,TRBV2,CASSAQGSEKLFF,TGTGCCAGCAGTGCCCAGGGATCGGAAAAACTGTTTTTT
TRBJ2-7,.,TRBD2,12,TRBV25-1,CASGGTTYEQYF,TGTGCCAGCGGAGGGACTACCTACGAGCAGTACTTC
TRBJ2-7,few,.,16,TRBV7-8,CASSLVDADYSYEQYF,TGTGCCAGCAGCTTAGTAGATGCCGACTACTCCTACGAGCAGTACTTC
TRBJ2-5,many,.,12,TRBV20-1,CSARGGEETQYF,TGCAGTGCCAGGGGGGGGGAAGAGACCCAGTACTTC
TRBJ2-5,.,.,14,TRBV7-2,CASSFGRGRETQYF,TGTGCCAGCAGCTTTGGCCGGGGCCGGGAGACCCAGTACTTC
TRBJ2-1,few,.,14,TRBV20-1,CSAGAGTANNEQFF,TGCAGTGCTGGGGCGGGGACGGCTAACAATGAGCAGTTCTTC
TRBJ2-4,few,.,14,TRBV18,CASSSGATKNIQYF,TGTGCCAGCTCGAGCGGAGCCACCAAAAACATTCAGTACTTC
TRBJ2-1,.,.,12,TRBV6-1,CASSDQANEQFF,TGTGCCAGCAGTGACCAAGCTAATGAGCAGTTCTTC
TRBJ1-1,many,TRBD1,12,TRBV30,CALAGGNTEAFF,TGTGCCCTAGCAGGGGGCAACACTGAAGCTTTCTTT
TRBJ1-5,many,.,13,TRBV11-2,CASSLDLSQPQHF,TGTGCCAGCAGCTTAGATCTGTCCCAGCCCCAGCATTTT
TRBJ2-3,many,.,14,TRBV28,CASSPGSGTDTQYF,TGTGCCAGCAGTCCGGGCAGCGGCACAGATACGCAGTATTTT
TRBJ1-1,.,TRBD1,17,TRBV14,CASSLRQGLTGVTEAFF,TGTGCCAGCAGCCTACGACAGGGGTTAACGGGTGTCACTGAAGCTTTCTTT